The present entry profiles one TCR beta chain with its context. What it binds is unknown. This sample was included in a study of cytomegalovirus exposure and HLA in healthy donors. Points from the study as a whole: Immune exposure information comprised only CMV serostatus.

The primer mix had 60 Vbeta and 13 Jbeta primers. Generated by immunoSEQ multiplex PCR, the TCRdb table keeps only in-frame clones and is missing some. The data show 90,000 to 95,000 clones, around three quarters seen once. CDR1 and CDR2 from the germline V gene are MNHEY and SVGAGI. Trimming left V 2 bases short and J 5 bases short, with 9 bases between. The CDR3 covers 13 residues. The gene calls are TRBV6-5 and TRBJ2-5, with D perhaps TRBD1 (6 bases). The receptor's source is a young man in good health and CMV-seronegative. The sequencing sample was made of PBMCs. DNA for the CDR3: TGTGCCAGCAGTTACCAGGGGCTGGAGACCCAGTACTTC. Translated: CASSYQGLETQYF.